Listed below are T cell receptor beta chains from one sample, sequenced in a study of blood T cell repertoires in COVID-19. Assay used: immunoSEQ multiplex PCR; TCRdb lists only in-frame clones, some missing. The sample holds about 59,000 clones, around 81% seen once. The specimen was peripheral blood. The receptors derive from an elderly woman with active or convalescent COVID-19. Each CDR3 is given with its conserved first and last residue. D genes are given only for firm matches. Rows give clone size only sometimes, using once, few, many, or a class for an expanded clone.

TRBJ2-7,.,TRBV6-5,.,TGTGCCAGCAGTTACCAGGGGGGTAGGTCCTACGAGCAGTACTTC,CASSYQGGRSYEQYF
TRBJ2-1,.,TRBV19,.,TGTGCCAGTAGTATAGTCCCCCTCAATGAGCAGTTCTTC,CASSIVPLNEQFF
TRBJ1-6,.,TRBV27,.,TGTGCCAGCAGTTTATCGCGGCAGCCTTCAAACACCCTCCACTTT,CASSLSRQPSNTLHF
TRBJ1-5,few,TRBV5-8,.,TGTGCCAGCAGCTTGGAAGTCGGGTCGGGTAGCAATCAGCCCCAGCATTTT,CASSLEVGSGSNQPQHF
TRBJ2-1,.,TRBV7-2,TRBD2,TGTGCCAGCAGCTTAGGCGGCGGGGGGAATGAGCAGTTCTTC,CASSLGGGGNEQFF
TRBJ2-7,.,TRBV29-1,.,TGCAGCGTTGGGGCTTCGGGGGGCGGTTTCCTCTACGAGCAGTACTTC,CSVGASGGGFLYEQYF
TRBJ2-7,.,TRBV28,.,TGTGCCAGCAGTGATTACGGGGGCTCCTACGAGCAGTACTTC,CASSDYGGSYEQYF
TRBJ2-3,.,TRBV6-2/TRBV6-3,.,TGTGCCAGCAGTTACGCCCCCCCGAGGTATACGCAGTATTTT,CASSYAPPRYTQYF
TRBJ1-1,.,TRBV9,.,TGTGCCAGCAGCGTAGCGGGTCTCACTGAAGCTTTCTTT,CASSVAGLTEAFF
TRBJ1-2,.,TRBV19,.,TGTGCCAGTAGTATTCGGCAGGCCCGCTATGGCTACACCTTC,CASSIRQARYGYTF
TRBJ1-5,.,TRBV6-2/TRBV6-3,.,TGTGCCAGCAGTTACGGCAGGGGTTTAAGTCAGCCCCAGCATTTT,CASSYGRGLSQPQHF
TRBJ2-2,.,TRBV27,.,TGTGCCAGCAGTTCCCTGCCCGCGGGGCCCCCCGGGACCGGGGAGCTGTTTTTT,CASSSLPAGPPGTGELFF